The source of this T cell receptor beta chain is a study of blood T cell repertoires in COVID-19. Study summary: Sources were T cells, B-cell-depleted T cells, or PBMCs; the material itself was cDNA or gDNA.

The CDR3 extends over 13 amino acids. The junction had 1 base not matched to a gene; V was cut back by 6 bases and J by 8 bases. From germline, CDR1 is LGHDT and CDR2 YNNKEL (reference sequence). This clone was seen a few times. Original processing methods: Scientists estimated how many nucleated cells there were by amplifying reference gene primers. The data were produced by immunoSEQ multiplex PCR, yet TCRdb's version contains in-frame clones alone and is incomplete. That table gives V, J and clone size, and the DNA gave D and trimming. The sample shows 200,000 to 250,000 clones, around 83% of them seen only once.

Sequencing input: peripheral blood. The rearrangement joins TRBV3-1 (or the pseudogene TRBV3-2) to TRBJ2-1, with 13 positions matching TRBD2. This TCR derives from a man in his forties or fifties with active or convalescent COVID-19. The CDR3 is CASRGLAGDEQFF. The DNA of the CDR3 is TGTGCCAGCAGAGGACTAGCGGGAGATGAGCAGTTCTTC.